This T cell receptor (beta chain) was sequenced for a study of blood T cell repertoires in COVID-19. The study recruited people aged about 18 to 95 years across about 25 US areas. The method was immunoSEQ multiplex PCR; TCRdb's version includes in-frame clones alone and lacks a portion of them. Altogether 250,000 to 300,000 clones are present, just over 85% being singletons, with the ten largest covering 15% to 19%. Germline CDR1 is LNHNV and CDR2 is YYDKDF (reference sequence). The CDR3 length is 15 residues. V lost 0 bases and J 0 bases, leaving 8 bases between the germline ends. The sample consisted of PBMCs or T cells enriched from blood (not recorded which). The chain carries TRBV15 and TRBJ1-1; no definite D call. The receptor comes from a man younger than 30 who had recovered from COVID-19. In DNA form, the CDR3 reads TGTGCCACCAGCAGAGATCTGACAATGAACACTGAAGCTTTCTTT. Protein: CATSRDLTMNTEAFF.